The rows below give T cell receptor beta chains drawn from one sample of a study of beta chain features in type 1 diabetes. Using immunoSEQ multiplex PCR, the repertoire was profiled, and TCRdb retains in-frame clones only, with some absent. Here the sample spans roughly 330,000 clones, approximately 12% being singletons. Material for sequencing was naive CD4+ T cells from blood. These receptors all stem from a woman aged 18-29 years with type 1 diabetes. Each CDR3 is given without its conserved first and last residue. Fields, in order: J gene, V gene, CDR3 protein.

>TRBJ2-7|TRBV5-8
ASAPGGQGLYEQY
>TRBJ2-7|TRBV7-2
ASTPTSGNSYEQY
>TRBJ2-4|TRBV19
ASSMWESETKNIQY
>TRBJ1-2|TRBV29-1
SVGDILYGYT
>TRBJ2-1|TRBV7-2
ASSREPSAYNEQF
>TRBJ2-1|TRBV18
ASSPYQGGNEQF
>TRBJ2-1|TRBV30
AWSVPGGGYNEQF
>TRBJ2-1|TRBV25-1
ASTTPQGRNEQF
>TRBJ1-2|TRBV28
ASSSQGTNYGYT
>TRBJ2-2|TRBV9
ASNLGLNTGELF
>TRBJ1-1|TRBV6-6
ASQVNTEAF
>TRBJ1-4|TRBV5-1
ASRSGQGEKLF
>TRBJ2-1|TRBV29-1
SVKQGGSNEQF